Listed here are 22 T cell receptor beta chains from one sample, sequenced in a study of beta chain features in type 1 diabetes. Their antigen targets remain unknown. Expressed TCRB transcripts were sequenced because the entire RNA isolate underwent reverse transcription. Measured with immunoSEQ multiplex PCR; TCRdb has only the in-frame clones, and not every one. The sample shows 95,000 to 150,000 clones, around 15% of them seen only once. Study outcomes and limitations: There was a moderate but significant shortening of TCRB CDR3s in all four CD4+ subsets of Type 1 diabetes patients.

The sample comprised central memory CD4+ T cells from blood. These TCRs come from a man aged 18 to 29 with type 1 diabetes.

The sample holds a few counts of this clone. The chain is built from TRBV19 and TRBJ2-1, with D unclear. Trimming took 5 bases from V and 0 from J, leaving 14 bases between them. Germline CDR1 reads LNHDA; CDR2 reads SQIVND (reference sequence). This CDR3 has 16 amino acids. The DNA for the CDR3 is TGTGCCAGTAGTTTGGTCGCGTGGAGCTCCTACAATGAGCAGTTCTTC. Residues: CASSLVAWSSYNEQFF.

A few counts support this clone. This sequence joins TRBV5-1 and TRBJ1-2, with 7 nucleotides matching TRBD1. The CDR3 consists of 14 residues. Trimming removed 4 bases from V and 4 bases from J; junction bases left unmatched: 7. CDR1 SGHRS and CDR2 YFSETQ come from the germline V gene. CDR3 sequence: CASSGTGDVYGYTF. The DNA for the CDR3 is TGCGCCAGCAGCGGAACAGGGGACGTCTATGGCTACACCTTC.

The chain is built from TRBV7-2 and TRBJ2-7; D is uncertain. The CDR3 contains 14 residues. In germline, CDR1 is SGHTA, CDR2 FQGNSA. V dropped 4 bases and J dropped 1 base, with 11 bases sitting between them. CDR3 bases: TGTGCCAGCAGCTCGAGACACCCTTCCTACGAGCAGTACTTC. Residues: CASSSRHPSYEQYF.

The rearrangement uses TRBV5-1 and TRBJ2-6, with D possibly TRBD2 on 5 matching bases. The CDR3 sequence is 15 residues long. Between the trimmed V and J ends, which lost 0 bases and 2 bases, there was a span of 6 bases. Looked up from germline, CDR1 is SGHRS and CDR2 is YFSETQ. The CDR3 DNA is TGCGCCAGCAGCTTGGACGGGGCTGGGGCCAACGTCCTGACTTTC. It translates to CASSLDGAGANVLTF.

V and J are TRBV4-2 and TRBJ1-5; no clear D gene. V was pared by 1 base and J by 5 bases, with 9 bases between. The CDR3 loop spans 14 amino acids. The germline CDR1 and CDR2 sequences are LGHNA and YNFKEQ. CDR3 protein: CASSQATDYQPQHF. CDR3 coding DNA: TGTGCCAGCAGCCAAGCCACTGATTATCAGCCCCAGCATTTT.

The genes are TRBV4-1 and TRBJ2-1, with D perhaps matching TRBD1 (5 bases). Germline V gene sequence: CDR1 MGHRA, CDR2 YSYEKL. The CDR3 runs 14 residues. Between the trimmed V and J ends, which lost 2 bases and 7 bases, there was a span of 12 bases. The CDR3: CASSQTGRTNEQFF. DNA for the CDR3: TGCGCCAGCAGCCAAACCGGACGGACAAATGAGCAGTTCTTC.

The chain joins TRBV29-1 to TRBJ2-7, with D tentatively TRBD1 or TRBD2 (6 bases each). Germline lookup yields CDR1 SQVTM and CDR2 ANQGSEA. The CDR3 consists of 14 residues. V lost 4 bases to trimming and J lost 5 bases, with 18 bases between them. The CDR3 coding sequence is TGCAGCGTTGCCATCCCCCGGGGGCGGGACGAGCAGTACTTC. This translates into CSVAIPRGRDEQYF.

This chain connects TRBV6-1 to TRBJ1-1; tentatively, D is TRBD1 (5 bases). The germline gives CDR1 MNHNS, CDR2 SASEGT. Trimming removed 5 bases from V and 2 bases from J, with 15 bases in between. The CDR3 totals 15 residues. CDR3 residues: CASSQGAGGNTEAFF. CDR3 nucleotides: TGTGCCAGCAGTCAAGGGGCGGGCGGAAACACTGAAGCTTTCTTT.

The chain couples TRBV30 to TRBJ1-2; D might be TRBD1 (5 bases). Trimming removed 1 base at V and 7 bases at J, with 16 bases between. Germline values: CDR1 GTSNPN, CDR2 SVGIG (reference sequence). The CDR3 is 14 amino acids. For the CDR3, the DNA is TGTGCCTGGAGTGGCGCAGGGAGAATGAGTGGCTACACCTTC. Translating gives CAWSGAGRMSGYTF. Complete variable domain (other parts from reference TRBV30 and TRBJ1-2): SQTIHQWPATLVQPVGSPLSLECTVEGTSNPNLYWYRQAAGRGLQLLFYSVGIGQISSEVPQNLSASRPQDRQFILSSKKLLLSDSGFYLCAWSGAGRMSGYTFGSGTRLTVV.

This clone was recorded a few times. The gene calls are TRBV5-6 and TRBJ2-5; 8 bases are a match to TRBD2. The CDR3 is 15 amino acids. Losses at the gene ends were 4 bases for V and 1 base for J; bases not matched to a gene: 6. Per germline, CDR1 SGHDT and CDR2 YYEEEE. For the CDR3, the DNA is TGTGCCAGCAGCACTTACGGGGGGGCCCAAGAGACCCAGTACTTC. Its translation: CASSTYGGAQETQYF.

The chain couples TRBV7-2 to TRBJ1-1; D is perhaps TRBD1 (6 bases). V was trimmed by 1 base and J by 4 bases, leaving 13 bases between them. The CDR3 extends over 15 amino acids. Per germline, CDR1 SGHTA and CDR2 FQGNSA. CDR3 protein: CASSLVGGGPTEAFF. The CDR3 nucleotides read TGTGCCAGCAGCTTAGTCGGAGGGGGACCCACTGAAGCTTTCTTT.

The CDR3 DNA is TGTGCCAGCAGGCCGGGACTAGCGGGAGTGGATACGCAGTATTTT. Its protein is CASRPGLAGVDTQYF. J is TRBJ2-3 and V is TRBV6-5, with 14 bases identical to TRBD2. The CDR3 is made up of 15 amino acids. Germline V gene sequence: CDR1 MNHEY, CDR2 SVGAGI. The V and J ends lost 6 bases and 6 bases, in that order; junction bases with no gene match: 5.

This clone was detected a few times. The chain joins TRBV10-2 to TRBJ2-5, with TRBD2 matching over 8 bases. Germline CDR1 reads WSHSY; CDR2 reads SAAADI. The CDR3 sequence is 13 residues long. After removal of 7 bases from V and 4 bases from J, the junction contained 5 bases not matched to a gene. CDR3 in DNA: TGCGCCAGCAAGGCGGGAGGCGGAGAGACCCAGTACTTC. This sequence encodes CASKAGGGETQYF.

The CDR3 here is CASSQHYRGQSEQYF. For the CDR3, the DNA is TGCGCCAGCAGCCAACACTACAGGGGGCAGTCCGAGCAGTACTTC. This chain joins TRBV4-3 and TRBJ2-7, with 9 bases that match TRBD1. CDR3 length equals 15 residues. CDR1 is LGHNA and CDR2 is YSLEER in the germline V gene. V was pared by 2 bases and J by 6 bases, with 8 bases of the junction left unmatched.

This clone was observed a handful of times. This rearrangement joins TRBV7-9 to TRBJ1-6; D is undetermined. The CDR3 sequence is 13 residues long. V was clipped by 6 bases and J by 10 bases, with 13 bases between them. CDR1 is SEHNR, CDR2 FQNEAQ, per germline (reference sequence). CDR3: CASSSGRESPLHF. The CDR3 coding sequence is TGTGCCAGCAGTTCTGGGAGGGAGTCACCCCTCCACTTT.

The V gene is TRBV7-2, the J gene TRBJ2-3, with 15 bases lining up with TRBD2. V lost 5 bases and J lost 2; bases outside the gene matches: 5. The CDR3 runs to 17 residues. Germline CDR1 and CDR2: SGHTA and FQGNSA. In nucleotides, the CDR3 is TGTGCCAGCAGCCCTTGGACTAGCGGGAGGGCCACAGATACGCAGTATTTT. Amino acids: CASSPWTSGRATDTQYF.

This sequence joins TRBV9 and TRBJ1-6; tentatively, D is TRBD1 (6 bases). The CDR3 has 15 residues. Trimming removed 4 bases at V and 9 bases at J, with 17 bases between. CDR1 SGDLS and CDR2 YYNGEE come from the germline V gene. The CDR3 nucleotides are TGTGCCAGCAGCCCCGGTGGCAGGGGATTTTCACCCCTCCACTTT. Its protein product is CASSPGGRGFSPLHF.

The V call is TRBV4-1, the J call TRBJ1-2, with D perhaps matching TRBD1 (5 bases). Germline CDR1 MGHRA, CDR2 YSYEKL. The V end was cut by 1 base, the J end by 4 bases, with 19 bases between. CDR3 length equals 17 residues. The CDR3 DNA sequence: TGCGCCAGCAGCCAAGGAGGGGTTAACGTACCTACCTATGGCTACACCTTC. Translation gives CASSQGGVNVPTYGYTF.

The chain joins TRBV5-1 to TRBJ2-7, with D possibly TRBD1 on 6 matching bases. The germline V and J ends were trimmed by 5 bases and 9 bases, with 18 bases remaining between them. Germline lookup yields CDR1 SGHRS and CDR2 YFSETQ. The CDR3 loop spans 13 amino acids. For the CDR3, the DNA is TGCGCCAGCAGAAGTGACCCAGGGGAGCGGCAGTACTTC. Translation: CASRSDPGERQYF.

The CDR3, as DNA: TGTGCCTGGAGTGTAGCTGGGGGACGGATAGATACGCAGTATTTT. It codes for CAWSVAGGRIDTQYF. The chain recombines TRBV30 with TRBJ2-3, with D perhaps being TRBD1 or TRBD2 (5 bases each). Germline values: CDR1 GTSNPN, CDR2 SVGIG (reference sequence). V lost 0 bases and J lost 5, with 15 bases in between. CDR3 length: 15 amino acids.

V and J are TRBV4-2 and TRBJ1-5; 7 bases map to TRBD1. Per the germline V gene, CDR1 is LGHNA and CDR2 is YNFKEQ. J lost 7 bases, V lost 4 bases, and 10 bases had no gene match. This CDR3 is built from 15 residues. The CDR3 region is CASSPATGPEQPQHF. As DNA, the CDR3 is TGTGCCAGCAGCCCCGCGACAGGGCCGGAGCAGCCCCAGCATTTT.

Turning to this clone: Other DNA sequences of this sample code for an identical CDR3. The chain carries TRBV6-5 and TRBJ2-1; 9 bases fit TRBD2. V dropped 2 bases and J dropped 2; count of bases not matched to a gene: 1. This CDR3 region has 15 residues. Germline V gene data show CDR1 as MNHEY and CDR2 as SVGAGI. This chain's CDR3 is CASSYGGRAYNEQFF. The CDR3 region has the DNA TGTGCCAGCAGTTACGGCGGGAGGGCCTACAATGAGCAGTTCTTC.